The 10 T cell receptor beta chains listed next were all sequenced from one sample in a study of T-cell memory formation after mild COVID-19 (dated by TCRdb to the early 2020s). Libraries were built with 5' RACE. Sequencer: Illumina NovaSeq 6000. The raw public reads went through TCRdb reprocessing: fastp at Q25, MiXCR clone calling, in-frame beta chains kept. Duplicate CDR3 protein sequences are folded into a single record with the most common DNA and genes. Counted in this sample were around 250,000 distinct CDR3 sequences; 15% to 20% of them appeared once. Roughly 23% of the sample belongs to the ten largest clones. Material for sequencing was PBMCs or a T cell subset sorted from them (not recorded which). The receptors here all came from a man younger than 35 who had mild COVID-19 (a few samples of this study predate the infection). The sample titles of this study are shuffled in the database, so cell type and time point are left out; the donor was told from shared clones.

This clonotype has ten or more counts. Here the CDR3 reads CASSLEVTYYYGYTF. For the CDR3, the DNA is TGTGCCAGCAGCTTGGAGGTGACTTACTACTATGGCTACACCTTC. The J gene is TRBJ1-2, the V gene TRBV5-5; D is unresolved. The CDR3 is 15 amino acids. Between the trimmed V and J ends, which lost 0 bases and 3 bases, there was a span of 12 bases. Germline-derived CDR1 and CDR2 are SGHKS and YYEKEE (reference sequence).

This clonotype has only a few counts. V and J are TRBV6-2 or TRBV6-3 and TRBJ2-7, with D possibly TRBD1 on 6 matching bases. Trimming removed 2 bases at V and 3 bases at J, with 8 bases between. The CDR3 spans 13 residues. The germline CDR1 and CDR2 sequences are MNHEY and SVGEGT. This chain's CDR3 is CASSYTGRYEQYV. CDR3 nucleotide sequence: TGTGCCAGCAGTTACACAGGGCGCTACGAGCAGTACGTC.

This clonotype has a handful of counts. CDR3 amino acids: CASSQDGQGSSPLHF. In DNA, the CDR3 is TGTGCCAGCAGCCAAGATGGTCAGGGTAGTTCACCCCTCCACTTT. The chain joins TRBV3-1 to TRBJ1-6; TRBD1 might be the D (5 bases). The germline V gene has CDR1 LGHDT and CDR2 YNNKEL (reference sequence). CDR3 size: 15 residues. Trimming took off 0 bases at V and 9 bases at J, with 12 bases between the two ends.

This clonotype was seen more than once but under ten times. The chain carries TRBV5-1 and TRBJ2-5; the D is unclear. CDR1 SGHRS and CDR2 YFSETQ come from the germline V gene. CDR3 length: 14 residues. V lost 1 base and J lost 1, with 8 bases in between. This CDR3 reads CASSLLAIQETQYF. Written as DNA, the CDR3 is TGCGCCAGCAGCTTGTTGGCTATCCAAGAGACCCAGTACTTC.

The chain couples TRBV14 to TRBJ2-3, with D possibly being TRBD1 or TRBD2 (5 bases each). This CDR3 comprises 14 residues. Germline CDR1 SGHDN, CDR2 FVKESK. Trimming left V 2 bases short and J 6 bases short, with 12 bases between. The CDR3 DNA reads TGTGCCAGCAGCCAACAGGGACCCTGGGATACGCAGTATTTT. Translation: CASSQQGPWDTQYF.

This clonotype was detected a few times. The chain employs TRBV29-1 and TRBJ2-7, with TRBD1 matching 7 bases. CDR1 and CDR2 (germline): SQVTM, ANQGSEA. V was pared by 4 bases and J by 5 bases, with 8 bases of the junction left unmatched. The CDR3 has 13 amino acids. In DNA form, the CDR3 reads TGCAGCGTTGGCCCGACAGGGTTGAACGAGCAGTACTTC. This gives the protein CSVGPTGLNEQYF.

This clonotype was seen only a few times. This chain joins TRBV2 and TRBJ2-3; 13 bases map to TRBD2. V was pared by 6 bases and J by 6 bases, with 9 bases of the junction left unmatched. The CDR3 is 16 amino acids. Germline assignment: CDR1 SNHLY and CDR2 FYNNEI. The CDR3 DNA sequence: TGTGCCAGCAGCGTGGGACTAGCGGGGATGTTGGATACGCAGTATTTT. Translated: CASSVGLAGMLDTQYF.

Points on this clonotype: Germline and junction disagree at one end, which may indicate a read error. V and J are TRBV12-3 or TRBV12-4 and TRBJ2-7; D uncertain. The CDR3 contains 14 residues. CDR3 DNA: TGTGCCAGCAGTTTAATGGGCCCTTCCTCCGAGCAGTACTTC. Residues: CASSLMGPSSEQYF.

This clonotype was observed at least ten times. V and J are TRBV6-2 or TRBV6-3 and TRBJ2-2, with 9 bases that match TRBD1. Germline trimming cut 8 bases from V and 7 bases from J; bases unmatched to any gene: 11. Germline lookup yields CDR1 MNHEY and CDR2 SVGEGT. The CDR3 length is 15 residues. In DNA, the CDR3 is TGTGCCAGCGACAGGGCCGGGACAGGGCGCGGGGAGCTGTTTTTT. This codes for CASDRAGTGRGELFF.

The J gene is TRBJ2-5, the V gene TRBV2; 8 bases match TRBD2. This CDR3 has 13 amino acids. Germline V CDR1 and CDR2: SNHLY, FYNNEI. V was clipped by 8 bases and J by 1 base; unmatched bases: 3. CDR3 protein: CASLGLAQETQYF. In DNA, the CDR3 is TGTGCCAGCCTAGGACTAGCCCAAGAGACCCAGTACTTC.